This TCR beta chain appears in the sequencing data of a study of CXCR3-negative and CXCR3-positive naive CD8 T cells. With UMI labels, 5' RACE was used to prepare the TRB cDNA libraries. TCRdb re-called the 5' RACE reads and shows each CDR3 protein once, DNA omitted. The sample includes around 160,000 distinct CDR3 sequences. This CDR3 comprises 13 residues. CDR1 is MNHEY, CDR2 SMNVEV, per germline (reference sequence). The study's findings and limits: Naive subsets expressed similar surface CD5; TRB CDR3 features served to infer TCR strength. TRBV-TRBJ usage was similar across naive CXCR3 subsets but distinct in memory cells. Naive cells that were CXCR3-positive had more hydrophobic TRB CDR3s (compared with CXCR3-negative naive cells). Diversity was high in both naive subsets and much lower in memory cells. Expression of CXCR3 was partially reduced after cryopreservation, and fresh PBMCs were used in most assays.

Of note for this clonotype: Its cognate antigen is unknown.

The rearrangement joins TRBV27 to TRBJ2-7; TCRdb proposes TRBD2, but this gene call is untestable without DNA. The sequenced sample consisted of naive CXCR3+ CD8+ T cells from blood. The subset denotes: CD45RO-CCR7+CD27+CD95- naive CD8+ T cells expressing CXCR3 (TNR3+). The receptor was derived from a human donor in good health. Some clones in this sample may be carry-over from other donors' samples. The CDR3 region is CASTSGGNSEQYF.